This is a list of T cell receptor beta chains from one sample in a study of cytomegalovirus exposure and HLA in healthy donors. Generated by immunoSEQ multiplex PCR, the TCRdb table keeps only in-frame clones and is missing some. The table shows about 130,000 clones, with approximately 8.9% occurring only once. Sequences were obtained from PBMCs. These receptors originate from a woman aged 40 to 50 in good health and CMV-seropositive. The conserved cysteine and the conserved F or W are not part of the CDR3 here.

CDR3 protein | V gene
SVQGGTEAF | TRBV29-1
AISGTMPGEQF | TRBV10-3
ASSLAGPQNSPLH | TRBV5-1
ASSWDRSILTPYEQY | TRBV7-2
ASRATGISGNTIY | TRBV6-1
ASRISGTDTQY | TRBV6-5
ASSYRGWASPLH | TRBV11-2
ASSIGPNTEAF | TRBV19
ASSPLRQTGGRGNTIY | TRBV9
ASTPGQGVSPLH | TRBV27
SVDQGGNTEAF | TRBV29-1
ASSYESNTEAF | TRBV6-6
ASTGTVYGYT | TRBV25-1
ASSQVIVAQGWEKLF | TRBV4-3
ASSVDSVQGASTEAF | TRBV7-2
ASSLPSGMNTEAF | TRBV28
ASSPMTSGTQY | TRBV11-3
AISLGTYGYT | TRBV10-3
ASSGYSQETQY | TRBV2
ASSSWAGGNTEAF | TRBV5-1
AISDRDRTGELF | TRBV10-3
ASSLSSGPSTDTQY | TRBV27
ASSLDRGKRTQY | TRBV5-4
ASSVTGFAKLF | TRBV5-6
ASSNNLGRHEQY | TRBV11-2
ASSLVGTGGYEQY | TRBV5-4
ASSLEQGNNSPLH | TRBV5-1
ASSLVLAGYQETQY | TRBV5-6
ASSFGPGRVNEQF | TRBV5-1
ASTAHGGGSTGELF | TRBV6-6
ASSLAGTGEAF | TRBV7-6
VSSLEGLYTGELF | TRBV5-1
ASSLAGFKETQY | TRBV7-2
ASSLTDTTYGYT | TRBV7-9
ASRVTPGTEAF | TRBV6-5
ASSQDLGADGYT | TRBV4-2
ASSEDTSGNTIY | TRBV5-1
ASSLFFPAGRSPLH | TRBV2
SVGTVETQY | TRBV29-1
ASSPVGPGELF | TRBV7-2
ASSKALLGGPQPQH | TRBV21-1
ASRPATGPYGYT | TRBV6-5
ASSFLDRGSDTQY | TRBV5-6
ASSEYGSSYNSPLH | TRBV10-2
ASSQASVGGAEQF | TRBV14
ASSSKRQGSNTEAF | TRBV7-6
ASSPGLVDNEQF | TRBV7-3
ASSLQTGSSYNEQF | TRBV7-8
ASSPLVNSPLH | TRBV7-9
ASTPGQGAYEQY | TRBV7-8
ASSAPTSGGAETQY | TRBV2
ASSLGLYTEAF | TRBV7-7
ASSRGLDVQETQY | TRBV5-1
ASSLVGGPTIYEQY | TRBV5-1